This TCR beta chain was sequenced in a study of CD8 T cells in Susac syndrome. Losses at the gene ends were 6 bases for V and 1 base for J; bases not matched to a gene: 9. This CDR3 has 16 residues. CDR1 SNHLY and CDR2 FYNNEI come from the germline V gene. After extraction with the RNeasy kit, roughly 0.5 to 1 ug of the RNA was reverse transcribed using random hexamers. TCR beta CDR3 was amplified by immunoSEQ multiplex PCR. This amplification extended across 54 Vbeta and 13 Jbeta segments. TCRdb reprocessed the immunoSEQ multiplex PCR reads via MiXCR and lists one record per CDR3 protein. Counted here are some 150,000 distinct CDR3 sequences, 94% occurring once; the ten biggest clones make up about 0.19%. General study findings and limits: It was acknowledged by the study that relatively few individuals were included in its TCR sequencing and HLA analysis.

Sequencing targeted TCR beta in blood CD8+ and CD4+ T cells. Through negative isolation, CD4+ and CD8+ T cells were obtained, while TEMRA cells were enriched using FACS. Of note for this clonotype: Its antigen is as yet unknown.

The TCR comes from a human donor with multiple sclerosis. Sequenced sample: CD8+ T cells from PBMCs. This chain joins TRBV2 and TRBJ2-4; the match to TRBD1 covers 7 bases. The CDR3, as DNA: TGTGCCAGCAGAGCACAGGGGTCGGTCGCCAAAAACATTCAGTACTTC. Its translation is CASRAQGSVAKNIQYF.